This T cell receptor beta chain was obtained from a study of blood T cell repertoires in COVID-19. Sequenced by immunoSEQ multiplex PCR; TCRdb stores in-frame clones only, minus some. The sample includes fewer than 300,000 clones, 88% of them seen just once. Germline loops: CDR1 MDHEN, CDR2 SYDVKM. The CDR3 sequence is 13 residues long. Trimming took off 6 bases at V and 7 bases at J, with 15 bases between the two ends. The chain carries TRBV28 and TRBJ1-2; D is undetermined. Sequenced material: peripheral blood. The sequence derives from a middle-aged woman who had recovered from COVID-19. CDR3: CASSPLVLGGYTF. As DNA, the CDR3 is TGTGCCAGCAGCCCGCTGGTTCTAGGTGGCTACACCTTC.